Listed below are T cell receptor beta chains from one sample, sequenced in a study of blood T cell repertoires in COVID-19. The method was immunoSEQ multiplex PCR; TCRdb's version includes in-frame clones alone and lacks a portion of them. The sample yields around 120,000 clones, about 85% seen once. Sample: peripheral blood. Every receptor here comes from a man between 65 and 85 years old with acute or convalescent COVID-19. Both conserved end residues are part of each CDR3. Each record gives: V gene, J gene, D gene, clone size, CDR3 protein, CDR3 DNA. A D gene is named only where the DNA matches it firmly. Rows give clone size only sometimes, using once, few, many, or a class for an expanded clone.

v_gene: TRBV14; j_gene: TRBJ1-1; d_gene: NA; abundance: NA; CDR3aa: CASSQVGGVGTEAFF; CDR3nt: TGTGCCAGCAGCCAAGTCGGGGGGGTAGGCACTGAAGCTTTCTTT
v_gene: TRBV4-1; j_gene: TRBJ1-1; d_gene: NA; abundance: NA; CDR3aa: CASSKEVARNTEAFF; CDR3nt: TGCGCCAGCAGCAAAGAGGTCGCCAGGAACACTGAAGCTTTCTTT
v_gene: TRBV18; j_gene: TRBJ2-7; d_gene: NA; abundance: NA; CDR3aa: CASSSYRDEQYF; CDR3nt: TGTGCCAGCTCATCCTACAGGGACGAGCAGTACTTC
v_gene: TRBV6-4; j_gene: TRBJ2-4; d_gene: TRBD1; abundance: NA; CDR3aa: CASSDPDRGLAKNIQYF; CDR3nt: TGTGCCAGCAGTGACCCCGACAGGGGGCTGGCCAAAAACATTCAGTACTTC
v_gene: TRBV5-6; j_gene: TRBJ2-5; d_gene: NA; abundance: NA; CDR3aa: CASSLGLEETQYF; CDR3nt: TGTGCCAGCAGCTTGGGACTAGAAGAGACCCAGTACTTC
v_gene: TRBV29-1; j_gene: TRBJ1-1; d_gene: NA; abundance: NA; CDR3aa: CSVPVRGHTEAFF; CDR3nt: TGCAGCGTCCCGGTGAGAGGGCACACTGAAGCTTTCTTT
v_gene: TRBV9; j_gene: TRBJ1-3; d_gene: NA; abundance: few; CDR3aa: CASSVEAWGQALRNTIYF; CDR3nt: TGTGCCAGCAGCGTAGAAGCCTGGGGGCAGGCGCTTCGAAACACCATATATTTT
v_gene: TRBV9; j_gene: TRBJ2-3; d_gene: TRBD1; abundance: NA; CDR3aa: CASSPLGGGTGTDTQYF; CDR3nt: TGTGCCAGCAGCCCACTAGGGGGGGGGACAGGGACAGATACGCAGTATTTT
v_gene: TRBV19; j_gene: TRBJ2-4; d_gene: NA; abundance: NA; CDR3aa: CASSPVQGGNIQYF; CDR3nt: TGTGCCAGTAGTCCAGTTCAGGGGGGTAACATTCAGTACTTC
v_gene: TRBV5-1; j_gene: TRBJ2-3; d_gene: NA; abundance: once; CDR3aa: CASSLGAGATTDTQYF; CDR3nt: TGCGCCAGCAGCTTGGGGGCAGGGGCTACCACAGATACGCAGTATTTT
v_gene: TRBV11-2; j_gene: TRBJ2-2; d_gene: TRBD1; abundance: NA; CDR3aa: CASSFRTGANTGELFF; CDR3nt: TGTGCCAGCAGCTTCCGGACAGGGGCGAACACCGGGGAGCTGTTTTTT
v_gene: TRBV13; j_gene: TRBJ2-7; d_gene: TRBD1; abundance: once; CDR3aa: CASSTSRDRVSYEQYF; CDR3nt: TGTGCCAGCAGCACAAGCCGGGACAGGGTGTCCTACGAGCAGTACTTC
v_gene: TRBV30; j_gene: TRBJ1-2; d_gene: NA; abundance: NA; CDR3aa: CAWSRGLYGYTF; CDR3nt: TGTGCCTGGAGTAGGGGGTTGTATGGCTACACCTTC
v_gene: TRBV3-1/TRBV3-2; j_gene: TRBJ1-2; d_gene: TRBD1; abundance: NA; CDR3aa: CASSQRDRAGGYTF; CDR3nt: TGTGCCAGCAGCCAGAGGGACAGGGCGGGTGGCTACACCTTC
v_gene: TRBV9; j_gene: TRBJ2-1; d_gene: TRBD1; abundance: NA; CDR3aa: CASSVAGQGRNEQFF; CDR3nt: TGTGCCAGCAGCGTAGCGGGACAGGGACGGAATGAGCAGTTCTTC
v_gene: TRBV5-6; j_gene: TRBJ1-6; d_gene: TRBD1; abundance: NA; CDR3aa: CASSRDSNSPLHF; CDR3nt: TGTGCCAGCAGCCGGGACAGCAATTCACCCCTCCACTTT
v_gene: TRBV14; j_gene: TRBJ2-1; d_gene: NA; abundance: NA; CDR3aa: CASSQVVTHQRQFF; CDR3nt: TGTGCCAGCAGCCAAGTTGTCACACATCAGCGGCAGTTCTTC
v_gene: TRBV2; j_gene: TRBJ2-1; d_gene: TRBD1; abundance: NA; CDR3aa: CASSAGQEDQQFF; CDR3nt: TGTGCCAGCAGTGCTGGACAGGAAGACCAGCAGTTCTTC
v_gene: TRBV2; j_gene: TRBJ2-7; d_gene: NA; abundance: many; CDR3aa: CASSDTSYEQYF; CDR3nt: TGTGCCAGCAGTGACACTTCCTACGAGCAGTACTTC
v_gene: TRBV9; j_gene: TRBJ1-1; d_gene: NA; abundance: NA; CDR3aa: CASSVGGYNTEAFF; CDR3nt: TGTGCCAGCAGCGTGGGGGGGTACAACACTGAAGCTTTCTTT
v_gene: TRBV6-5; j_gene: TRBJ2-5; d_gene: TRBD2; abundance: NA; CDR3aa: CATAGTREETQYF; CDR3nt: TGTGCCACCGCCGGGACTAGGGAAGAGACCCAGTACTTC
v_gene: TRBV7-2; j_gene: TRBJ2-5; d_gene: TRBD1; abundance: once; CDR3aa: CASSSGDSPWTQYF; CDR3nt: TGTGCCAGCAGCTCAGGGGACAGCCCGTGGACCCAGTACTTC
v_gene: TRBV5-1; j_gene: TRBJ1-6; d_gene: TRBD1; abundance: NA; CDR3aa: CASSLEVTGNNSPLHF; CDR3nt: TGCGCCAGCAGCTTGGAAGTGACAGGGAATAATTCACCCCTCCACTTT
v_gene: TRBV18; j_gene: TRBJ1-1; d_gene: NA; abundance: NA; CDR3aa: CASSSNRQNTEAFF; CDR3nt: TGTGCCAGCTCATCTAACAGACAGAACACTGAAGCTTTCTTT
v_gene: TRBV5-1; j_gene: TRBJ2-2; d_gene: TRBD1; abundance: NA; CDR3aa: CASSPGQGFTGELFF; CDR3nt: TGCGCCAGCAGCCCCGGACAGGGGTTCACCGGGGAGCTGTTTTTT
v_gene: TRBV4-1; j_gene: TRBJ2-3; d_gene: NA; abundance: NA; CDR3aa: CASSQDAQATDTQYF; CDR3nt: TGCGCCAGCAGCCAAGACGCCCAAGCAACAGATACGCAGTATTTT
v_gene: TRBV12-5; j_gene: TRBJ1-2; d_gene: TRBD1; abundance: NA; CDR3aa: CASGPGQGGGYTF; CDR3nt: TGTGCTAGTGGTCCGGGACAGGGGGGTGGCTACACCTTC
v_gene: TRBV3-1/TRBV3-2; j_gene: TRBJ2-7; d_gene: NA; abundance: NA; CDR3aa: CASSQGPLPYEQYF; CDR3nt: TGTGCCAGCAGCCAAGGGCCATTACCCTACGAGCAGTACTTC
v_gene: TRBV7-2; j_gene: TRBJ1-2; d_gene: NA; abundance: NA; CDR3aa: CASSFQGQLYGYTF; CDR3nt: TGTGCCAGCAGCTTCCAAGGACAGCTCTATGGCTACACCTTC
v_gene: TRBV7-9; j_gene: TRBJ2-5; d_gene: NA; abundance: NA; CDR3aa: CASSGRISGETQYF; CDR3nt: TGTGCCAGCAGCGGCCGGATCAGCGGAGAGACCCAGTACTTC
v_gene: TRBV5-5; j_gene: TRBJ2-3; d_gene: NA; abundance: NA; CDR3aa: CASSLAPQLTDTQYF; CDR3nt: TGTGCCAGCAGCTTGGCACCACAGCTCACAGATACGCAGTATTTT
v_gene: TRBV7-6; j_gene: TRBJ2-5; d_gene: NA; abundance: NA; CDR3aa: CASSLRSSRGETQYF; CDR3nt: TGTGCCAGCAGCTTAAGGTCCAGTAGGGGGGAGACCCAGTACTTC
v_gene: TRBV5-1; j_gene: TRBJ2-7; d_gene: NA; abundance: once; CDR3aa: CASSLGSGMREQYF; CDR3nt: TGCGCCAGCAGCTTGGGGAGTGGCATGAGGGAGCAGTACTTC
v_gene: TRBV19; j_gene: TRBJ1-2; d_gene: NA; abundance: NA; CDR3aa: CASKLGPGTSRYTF; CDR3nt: TGTGCCAGTAAACTCGGGCCAGGGACTAGTCGCTACACCTTC
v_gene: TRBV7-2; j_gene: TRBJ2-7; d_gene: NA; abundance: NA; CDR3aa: CASARQATYEQYF; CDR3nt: TGTGCCAGCGCGAGACAGGCAACCTACGAGCAGTACTTC
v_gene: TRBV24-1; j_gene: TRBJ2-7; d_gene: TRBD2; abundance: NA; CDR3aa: CATSRRGGVPLPSSYEQYF; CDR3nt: TGTGCCACCAGCAGACGGGGGGGCGTCCCCTTACCTAGCTCCTACGAGCAGTACTTC
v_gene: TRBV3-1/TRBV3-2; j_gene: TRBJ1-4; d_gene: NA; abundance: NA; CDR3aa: CASSLRDEKLFF; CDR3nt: TGTGCCAGCAGCCTTCGTGATGAAAAACTGTTTTTT
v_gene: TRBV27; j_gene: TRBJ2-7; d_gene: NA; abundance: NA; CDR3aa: CATSGGLSSYDRQYF; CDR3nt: TGTGCCACCAGTGGAGGTCTCAGTAGCTACGATAGGCAGTACTTC
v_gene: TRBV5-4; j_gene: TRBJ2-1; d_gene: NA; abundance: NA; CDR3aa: CASSLRQGWEQFF; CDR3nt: TGTGCCAGCAGCTTAAGGCAGGGGTGGGAGCAGTTCTTC
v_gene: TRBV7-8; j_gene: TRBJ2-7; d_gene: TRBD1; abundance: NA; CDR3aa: CASSLSGTGGISKVEQYF; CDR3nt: TGTGCCAGCAGCCTTTCCGGGACAGGCGGAATCTCGAAGGTCGAGCAGTACTTC
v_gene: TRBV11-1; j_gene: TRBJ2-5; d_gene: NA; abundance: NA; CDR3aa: CASRDYQETQYF; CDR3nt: TGTGCCAGCCGGGACTACCAAGAGACCCAGTACTTC
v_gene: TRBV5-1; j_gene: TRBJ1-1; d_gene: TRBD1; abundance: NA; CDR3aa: CASSYEGARTEAFF; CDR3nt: TGCGCCAGCAGCTACGAGGGGGCGCGGACTGAAGCTTTCTTT
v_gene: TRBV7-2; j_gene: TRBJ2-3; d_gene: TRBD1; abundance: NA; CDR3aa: CASSLGSQGATDTQYF; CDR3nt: TGTGCCAGCAGCTTAGGGTCACAGGGGGCCACAGATACGCAGTATTTT
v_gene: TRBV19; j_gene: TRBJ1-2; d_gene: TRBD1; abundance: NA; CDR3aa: CASRPGQGAFYGYTF; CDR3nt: TGTGCCAGTAGGCCGGGACAGGGGGCTTTCTATGGCTACACCTTC
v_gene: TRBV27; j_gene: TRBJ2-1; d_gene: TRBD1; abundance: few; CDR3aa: CASRDRGDYNEQFF; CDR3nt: TGTGCCAGCAGGGACAGGGGCGACTACAATGAGCAGTTCTTC
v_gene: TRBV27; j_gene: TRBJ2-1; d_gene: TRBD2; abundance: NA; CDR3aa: CASSSTGLAGGYFF; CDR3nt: TGTGCCAGCAGTTCCACCGGACTAGCGGGGGGTTATTTCTTC
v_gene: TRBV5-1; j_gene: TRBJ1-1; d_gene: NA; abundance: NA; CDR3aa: CASSSRPVGEAFF; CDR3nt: TGCGCCAGCAGCTCCCGTCCTGTCGGGGAAGCTTTCTTT
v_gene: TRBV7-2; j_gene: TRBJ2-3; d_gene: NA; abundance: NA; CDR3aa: CASSLASGSDTQYF; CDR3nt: TGTGCCAGCAGCTTAGCTTCGGGTTCAGATACGCAGTATTTT
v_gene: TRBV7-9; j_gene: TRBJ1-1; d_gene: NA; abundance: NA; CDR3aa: CASSLSVTEAFF; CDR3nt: TGTGCCAGCAGCCTTAGTGTAACTGAAGCTTTCTTT
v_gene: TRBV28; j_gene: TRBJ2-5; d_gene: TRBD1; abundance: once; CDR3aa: CASSGTAKETQYF; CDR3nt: TGTGCCAGTTCCGGGACAGCGAAAGAGACCCAGTACTTC
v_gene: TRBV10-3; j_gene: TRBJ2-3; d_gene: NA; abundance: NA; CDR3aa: CATATGTSSSTDTQYF; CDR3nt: TGTGCCACGGCAACCGGGACTTCTTCTAGCACAGATACGCAGTATTTT
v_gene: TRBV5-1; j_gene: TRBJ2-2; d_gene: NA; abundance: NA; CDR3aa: CASSFQGTTGELFF; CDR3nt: TGCGCCAGCAGCTTCCAGGGAACCACCGGGGAGCTGTTTTTT
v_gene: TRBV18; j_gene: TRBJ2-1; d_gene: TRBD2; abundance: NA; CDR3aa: CASSPTSAGRQFF; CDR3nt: TGTGCCAGCTCACCAACCTCAGCGGGGAGGCAGTTCTTC
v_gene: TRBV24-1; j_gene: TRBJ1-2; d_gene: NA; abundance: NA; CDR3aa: CATSEAGLHGYTF; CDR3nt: TGTGCCACCAGTGAGGCAGGGCTTCATGGCTACACCTTC